These 14 T cell receptor beta chains share one sample of origin, sequenced in a study of blood T cell repertoires in COVID-19. Profiled with immunoSEQ multiplex PCR; TCRdb holds only in-frame clones, not every one. The sample includes roughly 280,000 clones, about nine tenths of them seen just once. The sample comprised peripheral blood. The receptor source for this set is a woman younger than 45 with COVID-19, enrolled during active disease.

The chain has TRBV6-2 or TRBV6-3 and TRBJ2-7, with 16 nucleotides matching TRBD2. V lost 6 bases and J lost 2; bases outside the gene matches: 19. Germline CDR1 is MNHEY and CDR2 is SVGEGT. This CDR3 region has 21 residues. CDR3 sequence reads: CASSLLPPGLAGGPRTYEQYF. The CDR3 DNA reads as TGTGCCAGCAGCTTACTACCTCCGGGACTAGCGGGAGGGCCAAGGACCTACGAGCAGTACTTC.

J is TRBJ2-1 and V is TRBV9; maybe TRBD2 (6 bases). Trimming left V 2 bases short and J 6 bases short, with 21 bases between. CDR3 size: 17 residues. Germline CDR1 SGDLS, CDR2 YYNGEE. The CDR3, as DNA: TGTGCCAGCAGCGTCAACTGGGGAGGACTCTCGGGCAATGAGCAGTTCTTC. It specifies CASSVNWGGLSGNEQFF.

The genes are TRBV28 and TRBJ1-4; D is unresolved. CDR1 and CDR2 (germline): MDHEN, SYDVKM. The CDR3 covers 15 residues. The V and J ends lost 0 bases and 8 bases respectively, with 13 bases between them. The CDR3 DNA is TGTGCCAGCAGTTTATGGGGAACGGGAGAGGAAAAACTGTTTTTT. Protein sequence: CASSLWGTGEEKLFF.

The rearrangement uses TRBV12-2 and TRBJ1-4. TRBV12-2 is assigned pseudogene status. The CDR3 is 14 amino acids. The CDR3 reads CASQNGEGGEKLFF. The DNA for the CDR3 is TGTGCAAGTCAAAATGGGGAGGGAGGTGAAAAACTGTTTTTT.

The CDR3 DNA follows: TGTGCCTGCACGGGCGTGGGTCAGGGTGGCTACACCTTC. Its translation: CACTGVGQGGYTF. V and J are TRBV30 and TRBJ1-2, with a possible D match to TRBD1 (5 bases). V was shortened by 6 bases and J by 7 bases, with 18 bases between the two germline ends. The CDR3 runs 13 residues. CDR1 is GTSNPN, CDR2 SVGIG, per germline (reference sequence).

The count of this clone is one. V is TRBV28 and J is TRBJ1-2; the D is unclear. Germline V gene lookup returns CDR1 MDHEN and CDR2 SYDVKM. The germline V and J ends were trimmed by 4 bases and 6 bases, with 21 bases remaining between them. The CDR3 has 16 amino acids. The CDR3 reads CASSSGSLARGDGYTF. The CDR3 DNA reads TGTGCCAGCAGTTCGGGATCACTTGCGCGGGGTGATGGCTACACCTTC.

The chain is built from TRBV7-9 and TRBJ2-1, with D uncertain. The germline V gene encodes CDR1 SEHNR and CDR2 FQNEAQ (reference sequence). The CDR3 consists of 14 residues. Trimming pared 2 bases from V and 6 bases from J, leaving 11 bases between. Here the CDR3 reads CASSLISSVNEQFF. CDR3 nucleotide sequence: TGTGCCAGCAGCTTAATATCGAGCGTCAATGAGCAGTTCTTC.

The chain couples TRBV28 to TRBJ1-1; 7 bases match TRBD1. The CDR3 is 15 amino acids. Trimming at V came to 3 bases and at J to 4 bases, leaving 8 bases not matched to a gene. Germline V gives CDR1 MDHEN, CDR2 SYDVKM. CDR3 nucleotides: TGTGCCAGCAGTTTTGTGGAGGGGGCGCGCACTGAAGCTTTCTTT. It specifies CASSFVEGARTEAFF.

The gene calls are TRBV3-1 (or the pseudogene TRBV3-2) and TRBJ1-1; tentatively, D is TRBD1 (5 bases). Germline CDR1 reads LGHDT; CDR2 reads YNNKEL (reference sequence). The CDR3 has 15 amino acids. Trimming shortened V by 4 bases and J by 1 base, and 13 bases separated the two germline ends. The chain's CDR3 is CASSLGRTWNTEAFF. Written as DNA, the CDR3 is TGTGCCAGCAGCCTCGGCCGGACATGGAACACTGAAGCTTTCTTT.

The chain couples TRBV30 to TRBJ2-1, with TRBD2 identical over 8 bases. Germline V lookup: CDR1 GTSNPN, CDR2 SVGIG (reference sequence). V lost 4 bases and J lost 4; bases outside the gene matches: 3. The CDR3 runs to 13 residues. In DNA form, the CDR3 reads TGTGCCTGGAAGCGGGAGCAATACAATGAGCAGTTCTTC. It specifies CAWKREQYNEQFF.

This rearrangement joins TRBV24-1 to TRBJ2-7; D may be TRBD1 (6 bases). V was trimmed by 4 bases and J by 9 bases, leaving 12 bases between them. The CDR3 covers 12 residues. Looked up from germline, CDR1 is KGHDR and CDR2 is SFDVKD. CDR3 DNA: TGTGCCACCAGTGACCAAGGACAGCCGCAGTACTTC. It specifies CATSDQGQPQYF.

V and J are TRBV9 and TRBJ2-3, with TRBD1 as a possible D gene (6 bases). The germline V and J ends were trimmed by 2 bases and 4 bases, with 14 bases remaining between them. The CDR3 covers 15 residues. Germline lookup yields CDR1 SGDLS and CDR2 YYNGEE. CDR3 loop: CASSVAPHRADTQYF. DNA of the CDR3: TGTGCCAGCAGCGTGGCCCCCCACAGGGCAGATACGCAGTATTTT.

The chain has TRBV14 and TRBJ1-1, with D uncertain. Trimming shortened V by 1 base and J by 10 bases, and 10 bases separated the two germline ends. There are 12 residues in the CDR3. Germline V lookup: CDR1 SGHDN, CDR2 FVKESK. The CDR3, as DNA: TGTGCCAGCAGCCAAGGAGGATCCCGAGCTTTCTTT. Its translation is CASSQGGSRAFF.

CDR3 sequence (DNA): TGTGCCAGCAGCACGGGAGGGTACAATGAGCAGTTCTTC. It translates to CASSTGGYNEQFF. The chain couples TRBV7-3 to TRBJ2-1, with 8 bases matching TRBD2. The CDR3 has 13 amino acids. Per germline, CDR1 SGHTA and CDR2 FQGTGA. Germline trimming cut 5 bases from V and 4 bases from J; bases unmatched to any gene: 1. Filled out from reference TRBV7-3 and TRBJ2-1, the complete variable domain reads GAGVSQTPSNKVTEKGKYVELRCDPISGHTALYWYRQSLGQGPEFLIYFQGTGAADDSGLPNDRFFAVRPEGSVSTLKIQRTERGDSAVYLCASSTGGYNEQFFGPGTRLTVL.